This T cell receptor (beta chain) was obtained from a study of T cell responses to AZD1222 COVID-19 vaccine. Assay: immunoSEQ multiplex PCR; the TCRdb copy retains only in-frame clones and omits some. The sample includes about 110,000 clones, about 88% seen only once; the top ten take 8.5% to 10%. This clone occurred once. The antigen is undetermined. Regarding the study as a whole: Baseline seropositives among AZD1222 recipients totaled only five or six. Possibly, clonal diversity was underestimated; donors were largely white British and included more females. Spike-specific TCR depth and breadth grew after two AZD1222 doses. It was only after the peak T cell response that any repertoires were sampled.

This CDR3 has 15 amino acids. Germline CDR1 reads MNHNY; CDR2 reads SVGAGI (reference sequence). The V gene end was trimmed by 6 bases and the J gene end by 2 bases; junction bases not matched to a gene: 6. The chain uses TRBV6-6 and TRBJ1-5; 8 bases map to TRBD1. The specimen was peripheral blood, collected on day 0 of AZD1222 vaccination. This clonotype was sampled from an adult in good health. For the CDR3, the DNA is TGTGCCAGCAGGTCGGACAGGGCGGGCAATCAGCCCCAGCATTTT. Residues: CASRSDRAGNQPQHF.